This T cell receptor beta chain is drawn from a study of T cells after posttransplantation cyclophosphamide (dated by TCRdb to about 2016). With regard to the full study: Using TRB sequencing, the study followed how the T cell repertoire reconstituted after myeloablative bone marrow transplantation in which posttransplantation cyclophosphamide served as GVHD prophylaxis. Samples from about 35 PTCy-treated patients, along with samples from roughly 15 of their related bone marrow donors, underwent antigen receptor sequencing. TRB sequencing was performed on blood from all 35 or so PTCy patients with 1-year posttransplant specimens. In 3 patients, TRB sequencing was also performed on up to 3 more blood samples taken 2 to 5.2 years after transplant, and in 4 patients, pretransplant blood was also TRB-sequenced. Because TRA and TRB clonality correlated tightly in 10 or so samples, the subsequent TCR analyses were limited to TRB only. Public TRB sequences were searched against a database of over 3,600 sequences associated with responses to pathogens, tumor antigens, self-antigens and alloantigens. The investigation overall reported the following: Donor-recipient similarity was low at 1-2 months but rose over the first year, and later blood repertoires were often dominated by donor CD8+ memory clones. The TRB repertoires of T cells infiltrating skin or GI tract showed only limited overlap with the TRB repertoires of T cells in blood. Across under 50 patients, recipient CMV seropositivity and CMV reactivation were highly associated with TRB clonality; PTCy diversity was similar to CNI/methotrexate controls.

Interpreted using the paper, the treatment or condition label stands for: high-dose cyclophosphamide on days +3 and +4 as single-agent GVHD prophylaxis. Patients in the PTCy group got busulfan and fludarabine conditioning, a marrow graft from a related or unrelated donor, and cyclophosphamide on days +3 and +4. PTCy-treated patients were drawn from a prospective multi-institutional clinical trial. Peripheral blood and bone marrow mononuclear cells were isolated by Ficoll-Hypaque density centrifugation and were cryopreserved. Sorting of CD4+ and CD8+ T cells, including naive and memory subsets, was performed by FACS on a FACSAria II. This clone was seen just once. Its antigen target is currently unknown. No base qualities exist here, and no much larger clone lies one base off it. TRB sequencing used genomic DNA with the immunoSEQ assay at survey resolution or the hsTCRB kit. In the original analysis: The immunoSEQ software was used for initial read processing, and the LymphoSeq R package was used for repertoire analyses. For each TRB dataset, clonality was calculated as 1 minus normalized Shannon entropy, and the Gini coefficient was computed as well. Phenotypes of unsorted samples were inferred by mapping TRB sequences from sorted subsets of the recipient or donor onto the same recipient's unsorted samples. In its TCRdb copy, this immuneACCESS table keeps in-frame sequences only and misses some clones. Where compared with another copy, unresolved V genes explain less than half of these, and the others have no known cause. Clonal size and the V and J genes are those of that table, whereas D and trimming came from the DNA. The table for this sample lists 6,500 or so clones; about 80% of them were counted only once. The top ten hold 25% to 35% of the sample.

The CDR3 covers 11 residues, taking in both the cysteine and the phenylalanine. The sequence is cut down to CDR3 DNA, 33 bases in frame from base 1. For CDR1 and CDR2, the germline V gene lists SNHLY and FYNNEI. Deletion took 7 bases off V and 6 bases off J, with a span of 10 bases between the germline ends. The sample was CD8+ T cells sorted from PBMCs, taken around 1,300 days after allogeneic stem cell transplant with posttransplant cyclophosphamide. This receptor chain uses TRBV2 and TRBJ2-7; the D segment could be TRBD2, given 6 matching bases. The receptor was derived from a female patient aged 50-60 years who received an allogeneic stem cell transplant from a related donor, was CMV-positive, and had no GVHD. After a transplant, some T cells may have been passed on by the graft donor. The CDR3 has the sequence CASNKEGEQYF. In nucleotides, the sequence is TGTGCCAGCAATAAGGAGGGCGAGCAGTACTTC.